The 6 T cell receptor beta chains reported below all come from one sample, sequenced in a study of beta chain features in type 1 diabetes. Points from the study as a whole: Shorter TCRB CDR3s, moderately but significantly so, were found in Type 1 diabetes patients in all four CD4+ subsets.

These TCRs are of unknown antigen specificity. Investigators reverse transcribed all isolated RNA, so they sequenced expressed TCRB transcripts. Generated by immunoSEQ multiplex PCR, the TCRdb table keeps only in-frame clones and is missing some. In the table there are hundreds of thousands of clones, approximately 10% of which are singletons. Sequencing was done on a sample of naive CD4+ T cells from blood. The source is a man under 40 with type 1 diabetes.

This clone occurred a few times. This CDR3 reads CASMDIGGEQFF. For the CDR3, the DNA is TGTGCCAGCATGGATATCGGGGGGGAGCAGTTCTTC. The chain is built from TRBV28 and TRBJ2-1; 7 bases are shared with TRBD2. The CDR3 is made up of 12 amino acids. V was pared by 7 bases and J by 10 bases, with 7 bases of the junction left unmatched. Per germline, CDR1 MDHEN and CDR2 SYDVKM. Combining the CDR3 with reference TRBV28 and TRBJ2-1 gives the whole variable domain DVKVTQSSRYLVKRTGEKVFLECVQDMDHENMFWYRQDPGLGLRLIYFSYDVKMKEKGDIPEGYSVSREKKERFSLILESASTNQTSMYLCASMDIGGEQFFGPGTRLTVL.

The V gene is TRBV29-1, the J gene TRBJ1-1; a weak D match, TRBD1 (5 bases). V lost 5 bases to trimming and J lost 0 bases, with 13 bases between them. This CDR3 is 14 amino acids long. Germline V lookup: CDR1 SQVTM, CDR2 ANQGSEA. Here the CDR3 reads CSVQRGVVNTEAFF. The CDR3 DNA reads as TGCAGCGTTCAACGGGGGGTTGTGAACACTGAAGCTTTCTTT.

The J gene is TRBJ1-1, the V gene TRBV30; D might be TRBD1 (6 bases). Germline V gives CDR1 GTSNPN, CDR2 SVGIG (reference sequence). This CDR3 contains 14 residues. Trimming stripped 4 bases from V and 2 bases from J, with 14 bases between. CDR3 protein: CAWTGQLINTEAFF. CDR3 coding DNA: TGTGCCTGGACAGGACAGCTTATTAACACTGAAGCTTTCTTT.

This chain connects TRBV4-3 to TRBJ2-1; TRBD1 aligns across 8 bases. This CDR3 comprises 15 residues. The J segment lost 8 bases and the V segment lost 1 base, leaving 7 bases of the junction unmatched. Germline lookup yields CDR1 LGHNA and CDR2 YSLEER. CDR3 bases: TGCGCCAGCAGCCAAGGACAGGGGCCCGGGGATGAGCAGTTCTTC. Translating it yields CASSQGQGPGDEQFF.

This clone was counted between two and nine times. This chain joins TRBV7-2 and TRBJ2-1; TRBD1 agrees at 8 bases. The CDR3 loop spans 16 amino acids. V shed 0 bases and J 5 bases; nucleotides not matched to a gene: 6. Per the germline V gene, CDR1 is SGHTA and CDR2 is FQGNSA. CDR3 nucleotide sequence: TGTGCCAGCAGCTTAGCAAGGACAGGGTCCCACAATGAGCAGTTCTTC. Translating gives CASSLARTGSHNEQFF.

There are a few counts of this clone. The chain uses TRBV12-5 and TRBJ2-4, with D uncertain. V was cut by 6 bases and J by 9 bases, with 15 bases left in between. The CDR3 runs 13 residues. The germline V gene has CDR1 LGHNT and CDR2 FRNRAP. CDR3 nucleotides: TGTGCTAGTGGACCCCCATTACTTAGCATTCAGTACTTC. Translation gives CASGPPLLSIQYF.